Listed here are 8 T cell receptor beta chains from one sample, sequenced in a study of T-cell reconstitution after alpha-beta-depleted transplantation in children. The authors prepared the TCRbeta library with unique molecular identifiers. TCRdb reprocessed the PCR reads with MiXCR, giving one entry per CDR3 protein. The table records about 580,000 distinct CDR3 sequences, 23% of them present only once. This material consisted of PBMCs, mostly from graft donor cells, taken 360 days after TCRalphabeta/CD19-depleted stem cell transplant. The source of these receptors is a boy younger than two who had a stem cell transplant for acute myeloid leukemia, so the T cells may come from the graft donor.

The CDR3 loop is CSADGSGKETQYF. The CDR3, as DNA: TGCAGTGCCGACGGGAGCGGAAAGGAGACCCAGTACTTC. The genes are TRBV20-1 and TRBJ2-5; a possible D gene is TRBD2 (6 bases). V gave up 6 bases and J gave up 5 bases, with 16 bases separating them. Germline V lookup: CDR1 DFQATT, CDR2 SNEGSKA (reference sequence). The CDR3 runs to 13 residues.

This clonotype appeared a few times. This chain uses TRBV15 with TRBJ1-4; perhaps TRBD1 as D (5 bases). This CDR3 contains 14 residues. Between the trimmed V and J ends, which lost 5 bases and 5 bases, there was a span of 12 bases. Germline values: CDR1 LNHNV, CDR2 YYDKDF (reference sequence). The CDR3 loop is CATSLGTENEKLFF. The CDR3 coding sequence is TGTGCCACCAGCTTGGGGACGGAGAATGAAAAACTGTTTTTT.

This clonotype was counted many times. The CDR3 DNA follows: TGCAGCGGCAGGGAAGGTAAGGACTACAATGAGCAGTTCTTC. It specifies CSGREGKDYNEQFF. The V call is TRBV29-1, the J call TRBJ2-1; TRBD1 is a possible D gene (5 bases). Germline V lookup: CDR1 SQVTM, CDR2 ANQGSEA. Trimming cost V 7 bases and J 3 bases, with 16 bases left between them. The CDR3 has 14 residues.

This clonotype was seen more than once but under ten times. V and J are TRBV6-5 and TRBJ1-1; tentative D call: TRBD1 (6 bases). V was cut by 5 bases and J by 4 bases, with 20 bases left in between. The CDR3 runs 16 residues. Germline values: CDR1 MNHEY, CDR2 SVGAGI. CDR3: CASSTDLTGRVTEAFF. The CDR3 coding sequence is TGTGCCAGCAGTACAGACTTGACAGGACGAGTCACTGAAGCTTTCTTT.

The V call is TRBV12-5, the J call TRBJ2-1; 10 bases agree with TRBD2. Unmatched junction bases numbered 7, after V lost 7 bases and J lost 4 bases. This CDR3 spans 15 amino acids. Germline V lookup: CDR1 LGHNT, CDR2 FRNRAP. The CDR3 protein is CASAPETSGYNEQFF. DNA for the CDR3: TGTGCTAGTGCACCCGAGACTAGCGGGTACAATGAGCAGTTCTTC.

This clonotype has more than one count but fewer than ten. The rearrangement uses TRBV12-3 or TRBV12-4 and TRBJ2-3; D might be TRBD2 (7 bases). CDR3 length: 21 amino acids. V was shortened by 1 base and J by 0 bases, with 26 bases between the two germline ends. As DNA, the CDR3 is TGTGCCAGCAGTTTAGGGGAAGGGGGGGCACCAAAATACTCAAGCACAGATACGCAGTATTTT. Protein product: CASSLGEGGAPKYSSTDTQYF.

In this sample, this clonotype turned up many times. The chain uses TRBV29-1 and TRBJ1-2; no clear D gene. This CDR3 has 10 amino acids. Between the trimmed V and J ends, which lost 6 bases and 4 bases, there was a span of 6 bases. Per germline, CDR1 SQVTM and CDR2 ANQGSEA. The CDR3 region is CSVWSYGYTF. CDR3 DNA sequence: TGCAGCGTCTGGTCCTATGGCTACACCTTC.

This clonotype was counted at least ten times. CDR3 DNA sequence: TGCAGCGTTCCGGCGGGGGCTAGCACAGATACGCAGTATTTT. It specifies CSVPAGASTDTQYF. The chain joins TRBV29-1 to TRBJ2-3; D possibly corresponds to TRBD2 (7 bases). Per germline, CDR1 SQVTM and CDR2 ANQGSEA. The CDR3 totals 14 residues. Trimming stripped 5 bases from V and 0 bases from J, with 12 bases between.